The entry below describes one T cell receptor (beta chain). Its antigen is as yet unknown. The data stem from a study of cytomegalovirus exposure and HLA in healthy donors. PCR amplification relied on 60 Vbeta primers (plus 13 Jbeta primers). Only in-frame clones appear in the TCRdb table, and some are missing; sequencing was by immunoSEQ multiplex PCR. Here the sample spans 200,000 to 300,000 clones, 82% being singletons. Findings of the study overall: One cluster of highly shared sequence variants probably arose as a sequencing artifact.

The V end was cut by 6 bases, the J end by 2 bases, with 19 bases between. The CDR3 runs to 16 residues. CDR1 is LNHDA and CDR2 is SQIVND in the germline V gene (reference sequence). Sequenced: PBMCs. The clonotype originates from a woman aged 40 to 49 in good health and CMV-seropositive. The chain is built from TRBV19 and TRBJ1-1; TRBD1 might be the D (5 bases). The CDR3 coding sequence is TGTGCCAGTAGGGACAACGTGGCAGGGCGAAACACTGAAGCTTTCTTT. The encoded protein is CASRDNVAGRNTEAFF.